The 24 T cell receptor beta chains given below trace back to one sample, sequenced in a study of cytomegalovirus exposure and HLA in healthy donors. The PCR ran on 60 Vbeta and 13 Jbeta primers. The table came from immunoSEQ multiplex PCR; TCRdb's copy has only in-frame clones and leaves some out. Of roughly 120,000 clones in the sample, around 77% were seen once. The sequencing sample was made of PBMCs. The receptors come from a human donor in good health.

This chain links TRBV28 with TRBJ1-6, with TRBD1 matching 10 bases. The germline gives CDR1 MDHEN, CDR2 SYDVKM. The V and J ends lost 3 bases and 5 bases, in that order; junction bases with no gene match: 4. The CDR3 is 16 amino acids. This CDR3 reads CASSLVGQGNNSPLHF. The CDR3 nucleotides read TGTGCCAGCAGTTTGGTGGGACAGGGGAATAATTCACCCCTCCACTTT.

The chain uses TRBV7-9 and TRBJ2-5; 7 bases are a match to TRBD1. Per germline, CDR1 SEHNR and CDR2 FQNEAQ (reference sequence). The CDR3 consists of 14 residues. After removal of 5 bases from V and 4 bases from J, the junction contained 7 bases not matched to a gene. CDR3 nucleotides: TGTGCCAGCAGCCCGGGACAGCCAACAGAGACCCAGTACTTC. Translated: CASSPGQPTETQYF.

This clone was detected only a few times. The chain has TRBV2 and TRBJ1-1; a weak D match, TRBD1 (6 bases). The CDR3 length is 14 residues. Trimming pared 6 bases from V and 0 bases from J, leaving 11 bases between. Germline values: CDR1 SNHLY, CDR2 FYNNEI. The CDR3 nucleotides read TGTGCCAGCAGGCCCAAGGGGGTGAACACTGAAGCTTTCTTT. This encodes CASRPKGVNTEAFF.

This clone was recorded once. The chain employs TRBV9 and TRBJ2-7; perhaps TRBD1 as D (6 bases). Deletions cut 4 bases from V and 9 bases from J, with 23 bases between. The germline V gene encodes CDR1 SGDLS and CDR2 YYNGEE. The CDR3 consists of 15 residues. The chain's CDR3 is CASSPQGQGTTGQYF. The CDR3 nucleotides read TGTGCCAGCAGCCCCCAGGGGCAGGGCACTACGGGGCAGTACTTC.

This chain uses TRBV9 with TRBJ2-1, with 7 bases matching TRBD2. Germline V gives CDR1 SGDLS, CDR2 YYNGEE. CDR3 length equals 15 residues. V lost 4 bases and J lost 5; bases outside the gene matches: 9. The CDR3 protein is CASSRSGIRDNEQFF. The CDR3 DNA sequence: TGTGCCAGCAGCAGAAGCGGGATCCGAGACAATGAGCAGTTCTTC.

The rearrangement joins TRBV28 to TRBJ2-7; 8 nucleotides agree with TRBD2. J lost 2 bases, V lost 4 bases, and 25 bases had no gene match. This CDR3 has 21 residues. The germline V gene has CDR1 MDHEN and CDR2 SYDVKM. The CDR3 loop reads CASSSNISLRGRRFSAYEQYF. In DNA form, the CDR3 reads TGTGCCAGCAGTTCCAATATCTCCCTCCGCGGGAGGAGGTTTTCGGCCTACGAGCAGTACTTC.

The CDR3 sequence: CASSRGYSYEQYF. CDR3 DNA: TGCGCCAGCAGTCGCGGGTACTCCTACGAGCAGTACTTC. This chain connects TRBV10-1 to TRBJ2-7; a weak D match, TRBD2 (5 bases). This CDR3 has 13 amino acids. CDR1 and CDR2 (germline): WNHNN, SYGVQD (reference sequence). The V gene lost 5 bases and the J gene lost 0 bases, with 8 bases spanning the gap.

The V and J genes are TRBV7-6 and TRBJ2-5, with D maybe TRBD2 (6 bases). The ends were cut back, 0 bases at V and 4 bases at J, with 9 bases in the middle. The CDR3 spans 14 residues. CDR1 and CDR2 from the germline V gene are SGHVS and FNYEAQ. Written as DNA, the CDR3 is TGTGCCAGCAGCTTAGCTACGGAGGGAGAGACCCAGTACTTC. This codes for CASSLATEGETQYF. Full variable domain (rest looked up from reference TRBV7-6 and TRBJ2-5): GAGVSQSPRYKVTKRGQDVALRCDPISGHVSLYWYRQALGQGPEFLTYFNYEAQQDKSGLPNDRFSAERPEGSISTLTIQRTEQRDSAMYRCASSLATEGETQYFGPGTRLLVL.

The rearrangement links TRBV7-8 to TRBJ1-4; D may be TRBD1 (6 bases). Germline V gene sequence: CDR1 SGHVS, CDR2 FQNEAQ. This CDR3 comprises 15 residues. The V end lost 5 bases, the J end lost 8 bases, and 18 bases lay between the germline ends. CDR3 sequence: CASSPRGWEGEKLFF. As DNA, the CDR3 is TGTGCCAGCAGCCCTAGGGGGTGGGAGGGAGAAAAACTGTTTTTT.

The rearrangement joins TRBV10-3 to TRBJ1-1; D is ambiguous. This CDR3 has 13 amino acids. Germline assignment: CDR1 ENHRY and CDR2 SYGVKD. Trimming took off 4 bases at V and 6 bases at J, with 12 bases between the two ends. CDR3 DNA sequence: TGTGCCATCAGTGCACAAGCTAGCCCTGAAGCTTTCTTT. It encodes CAISAQASPEAFF.

This rearrangement joins TRBV6-5 to TRBJ2-1; maybe TRBD2 (6 bases). Trimming removed 5 bases at V and 9 bases at J, with 14 bases between. The CDR3 has 13 residues. CDR1 MNHEY and CDR2 SVGAGI come from the germline V gene. The CDR3 spells CASSGFGGGEQFF. Written as DNA, the CDR3 is TGTGCCAGCAGTGGATTTGGGGGAGGTGAGCAGTTCTTC.

This chain connects TRBV19 to TRBJ1-1; a possible D gene is TRBD1 (5 bases). The CDR3 length is 16 residues. Germline values: CDR1 LNHDA, CDR2 SQIVND (reference sequence). With 4 bases removed from V and 0 bases from J, the gap between germline ends came to 15 bases. CDR3 residues: CASSNPDRFVNTEAFF. CDR3 coding DNA: TGTGCCAGTAGTAACCCCGACAGATTTGTGAACACTGAAGCTTTCTTT.

This chain links TRBV10-2 with TRBJ2-1; 7 nucleotides match TRBD2. Germline-derived CDR1 and CDR2 are WSHSY and SAAADI. This CDR3 is built from 16 residues. Germline trimming cut 5 bases from V and 6 bases from J; bases unmatched to any gene: 13. CDR3 region: CASSSPSGTGSNEQFF. CDR3 coding DNA: TGCGCCAGCAGTTCCCCCAGCGGGACGGGATCCAATGAGCAGTTCTTC.

V usage is TRBV18 and J usage is TRBJ1-1, with 8 positions matching TRBD1. Looked up from germline, CDR1 is KGHSH and CDR2 is LQKENI. This CDR3 has 16 amino acids. Trimming at V came to 2 bases and at J to 3 bases, leaving 8 bases not matched to a gene. CDR3 residues: CASSPIQGASDTEAFF. The CDR3 nucleotides are TGTGCCAGCTCACCAATCCAGGGGGCTTCCGACACTGAAGCTTTCTTT.

The chain combines TRBV7-9 with TRBJ2-2, with D perhaps TRBD1 (6 bases). Trimming took off 3 bases at V and 5 bases at J, with 13 bases between the two ends. In germline, CDR1 is SEHNR, CDR2 FQNEAQ (reference sequence). CDR3 length: 15 residues. The CDR3 DNA sequence: TGTGCCAGCAGCTTCATGGGGGCTGGGACCGGGGAGCTGTTTTTT. The encoded protein is CASSFMGAGTGELFF.

The J gene is TRBJ1-5, the V gene TRBV6-6; the D gene is possibly TRBD1 (5 bases). This CDR3 is 14 amino acids long. V was clipped by 6 bases and J by 0 bases, with 9 bases between them. Germline V gene lookup returns CDR1 MNHNY and CDR2 SVGAGI (reference sequence). The CDR3 DNA follows: TGTGCCAGCAGGGACATAGCTAGCAATCAGCCCCAGCATTTT. Protein: CASRDIASNQPQHF.

CDR3 in DNA: TGTGCCAGTAGTATATCTACCGGGACTAGCGGGAGTAACGAGCAGTACTTC. As protein: CASSISTGTSGSNEQYF. The chain links TRBV19 to TRBJ2-7; 14 positions match TRBD2. This CDR3 is built from 17 residues. Germline-derived CDR1 and CDR2 are LNHDA and SQIVND (reference sequence). V lost 2 bases, J lost 5 bases, and 8 bases stayed unmatched. The full variable domain, completed using reference TRBV19 and TRBJ2-7, is DGGITQSPKYLFRKEGQNVTLSCEQNLNHDAMYWYRQDPGQGLRLIYYSQIVNDFQKGDIAEGYSVSREKKESFPLTVTSAQKNPTAFYLCASSISTGTSGSNEQYFGPGTRLTVT.

This chain connects TRBV6-1 to TRBJ1-1, with D possibly being TRBD1 (6 bases). Trimming took off 6 bases at V and 10 bases at J, with 21 bases between the two ends. This CDR3 contains 14 residues. Looked up from germline, CDR1 is MNHNS and CDR2 is SASEGT. For the CDR3, the DNA is TGTGCCAGCAGCAGACAGGCAGACGCAACGGGAGCTTTCTTT. Protein: CASSRQADATGAFF.

This chain joins TRBV21-1 and TRBJ2-5; the D call of TRBD2 is as the table states it, not checked on the DNA. TRBV21-1 is tagged as a pseudogene. The CDR3 runs 20 residues. CDR3 sequence reads: CASSKWEGDPVRYKQETQYF. Written as DNA, the CDR3 is TGTGCCAGCAGCAAATGGGAGGGAGACCCAGTCCGTTATAAACAAGAGACCCAGTACTTC.

This chain connects TRBV28 to TRBJ1-1; the D gene is possibly TRBD1 (6 bases). The V and J ends lost 3 bases and 1 base respectively, with 12 bases between them. This CDR3 contains 15 residues. Germline V gene lookup returns CDR1 MDHEN and CDR2 SYDVKM. The CDR3 region has the DNA TGTGCCAGCAGTTTGGGAAGGACAGAGAACACTGAAGCTTTCTTT. It specifies CASSLGRTENTEAFF.

This clone was recorded only once. The chain uses TRBV5-1 and TRBJ1-1; D gene uncertain. V was clipped by 0 bases and J by 4 bases, with 7 bases between them. The CDR3 covers 13 residues. The germline CDR1 and CDR2 sequences are SGHRS and YFSETQ. The CDR3 sequence: CASSLDSFTEAFF. The DNA of the CDR3 is TGCGCCAGCAGCTTGGACAGTTTCACTGAAGCTTTCTTT.

This chain uses TRBV11-2 with TRBJ2-5; possibly TRBD1 for D (6 bases). The CDR3 is 15 residues long. Germline V gene data show CDR1 as SGHAT and CDR2 as FQNNGV. The V end lost 1 base, the J end lost 0 bases, and 9 bases lay between the germline ends. Here the CDR3 DNA reads TGTGCCAGCAGCTTAGGTCGGACAGACCAAGAGACCCAGTACTTC. Protein product: CASSLGRTDQETQYF.

The V call is TRBV6-5, the J call TRBJ2-5, with D perhaps matching TRBD2 (5 bases). Deletions cut 6 bases from V and 4 bases from J, with 15 bases between. In germline, CDR1 is MNHEY, CDR2 SVGAGI. This CDR3 is built from 14 residues. The CDR3 loop reads CASRAEQPGETQYF. DNA for the CDR3: TGTGCCAGCAGAGCGGAACAGCCGGGAGAGACCCAGTACTTC.

V gene TRBV11-1 combines with J gene TRBJ2-7; 9 nucleotides line up with TRBD1. The trim removed 3 bases at V and 4 bases at J, leaving 4 bases unmatched. Germline-derived CDR1 and CDR2 are SGHAT and FQDESV (reference sequence). The CDR3 runs 14 residues. The CDR3 coding sequence is TGTGCCAGCAGCTTCCGGGACAGGGATTACGAGCAGTACTTC. The encoded protein is CASSFRDRDYEQYF.